These 13 T cell receptor beta chains were all obtained from the same sample, sequenced in a study of blood T cell repertoires in COVID-19. Repertoires were generated with immunoSEQ multiplex PCR, while TCRdb's copy carries only in-frame clones and drops some. The repertoire holds 80,000 or so clones, roughly 80% seen once, with about a tenth in the top ten. Material: peripheral blood. The receptor set was obtained from a human donor in a cohort sampled during active COVID-19.

The chain is built from TRBV5-4 and TRBJ1-2; 9 nucleotides line up with TRBD1. The CDR3 is made up of 14 amino acids. V gave up 5 bases and J gave up 4 bases; unmatched junction bases: 6. From germline, CDR1 is SGHNT and CDR2 YYREEE (reference sequence). For the CDR3, the DNA is TGTGCCAGCAGTGTTGGGACAGGGCCCTATGGCTACACCTTC. It is translated as CASSVGTGPYGYTF.

The gene calls are TRBV5-1 and TRBJ2-7, with 7 bases lining up with TRBD2. Germline values: CDR1 SGHRS, CDR2 YFSETQ. CDR3 size: 15 residues. With 3 bases clipped from V and 7 bases from J, the junction kept 13 bases outside the gene matches. Here the CDR3 DNA reads TGCGCCAGCAGCTCCGGACTAGGTGGAGGACTGGAGCAGTACTTC. Translated, it gives CASSSGLGGGLEQYF.

In this sample, this clone turned up a few times. V is TRBV6-5 and J is TRBJ1-1; TRBD1 might be the D (5 bases). From germline, CDR1 is MNHEY and CDR2 SVGAGI. Between the trimmed V and J ends, which lost 5 bases and 10 bases, there was a span of 11 bases. CDR3 length equals 11 residues. The CDR3 is CASSTRGGAFF. The CDR3 DNA follows: TGTGCCAGCAGTACCCGCGGGGGAGCTTTCTTT.

The chain has TRBV7-3 and TRBJ2-3; the match to TRBD1 covers 7 bases. Germline V gene lookup returns CDR1 SGHTA and CDR2 FQGTGA. V was clipped by 5 bases and J by 6 bases; unmatched bases: 8. The CDR3 sequence is 14 residues long. CDR3 coding DNA: TGTGCCAGCAGCCAAGGGACAGCCGTGGATACGCAGTATTTT. Encoded protein: CASSQGTAVDTQYF.

The chain employs TRBV20-1 and TRBJ1-2, with a weak D call TRBD1 (5 bases). Germline assignment: CDR1 DFQATT and CDR2 SNEGSKA (reference sequence). V lost 5 bases, J lost 6 bases, and 10 bases lay in between. This CDR3 has 11 amino acids. For the CDR3, the DNA is TGCAGTGCTGGCTCAGGGAATGGCTACACCTTC. Its protein is CSAGSGNGYTF.

V usage is TRBV2 and J usage is TRBJ2-7; 8 nucleotides agree with TRBD1. The J segment lost 0 bases and the V segment lost 6 bases, leaving 7 bases of the junction unmatched. CDR1 and CDR2 from the germline V gene are SNHLY and FYNNEI. The CDR3 has 15 amino acids. The chain's CDR3 is CASRKDRESSYEQYF. CDR3 nucleotides: TGTGCCAGCAGAAAGGACAGGGAGTCCTCCTACGAGCAGTACTTC.

The rearrangement links TRBV11-2 to TRBJ2-1; no definite D call. The V end lost 1 base, the J end lost 5 bases, and 6 bases lay between the germline ends. The CDR3 totals 13 residues. The germline V gene encodes CDR1 SGHAT and CDR2 FQNNGV. Here the CDR3 DNA reads TGTGCCAGCAGCTTAGCCCGGGACAATGAGCAGTTCTTC. Its translation is CASSLARDNEQFF.

The J gene is TRBJ1-6, the V gene TRBV12-2; the table's D gene call, TRBD1, was not cross checked with the DNA. TRBV12-2 is labeled a pseudogene. The CDR3 runs to 16 residues. The CDR3: CASRLARGQADSPLHF. CDR3 nucleotide sequence: TGTGCAAGTCGCTTAGCGAGGGGACAGGCCGATTCACCCCTCCACTTT.

The CDR3 is CASSKYRADSYEQYF. DNA for the CDR3: TGTGCCAGCAGTAAGTACAGGGCAGACTCCTACGAGCAGTACTTC. The genes are TRBV6-5 and TRBJ2-7, with D tentatively TRBD1 (6 bases). The CDR3 has 15 residues. The ends were cut back, 5 bases at V and 0 bases at J, with 14 bases in the middle. In germline, CDR1 is MNHEY, CDR2 SVGAGI.

The rearrangement uses TRBV10-2 and TRBJ2-1; 15 bases agree with TRBD2. Per germline, CDR1 WSHSY and CDR2 SAAADI. The CDR3 is 20 amino acids. Trimming at V came to 7 bases and at J to 5 bases, leaving 18 bases not matched to a gene. CDR3 sequence (DNA): TGCGCCAGCATGGCCTCAACGGGACTAGCGGGGGGAACTTCCGACAATGAGCAGTTCTTC. This sequence encodes CASMASTGLAGGTSDNEQFF.

The genes are TRBV30 and TRBJ1-6; no firm D call. The CDR3 loop spans 13 amino acids. From germline, CDR1 is GTSNPN and CDR2 SVGIG (reference sequence). V shed 7 bases and J shed 9 bases, with 16 bases lying between them. CDR3 in amino acids: CASSGSAPSPLHF. Written as DNA, the CDR3 is TGTGCCTCGTCGGGGTCCGCGCCTTCACCCCTCCACTTT.

The V gene is TRBV10-3, the J gene TRBJ1-5; 7 nucleotides agree with TRBD1. This CDR3 spans 13 amino acids. Germline CDR1 is ENHRY and CDR2 is SYGVKD. Trimming took 6 bases from V and 6 from J; bases not matched to a gene: 5. As DNA, the CDR3 is TGTGCCATCAGGGAGGGGGCCGGTCAGCCCCAGCATTTT. Its protein is CAIREGAGQPQHF.

The genes are TRBV6-5 and TRBJ1-4; D perhaps matches TRBD1 (5 bases). Per germline, CDR1 MNHEY and CDR2 SVGAGI. Trimming pared 5 bases from V and 5 bases from J, leaving 12 bases between. The CDR3 has 14 amino acids. CDR3 in amino acids: CASSRGVQNEKLFF. The CDR3 nucleotides read TGTGCCAGCAGTCGGGGGGTGCAGAATGAAAAACTGTTTTTT.